The 15 T cell receptor beta chains below were found in one sample sequenced in a study of T cell repertoires in cytomegalovirus infection. Their specific antigens are unknown. TCRdb redid the calling of the reads with MiXCR, one entry per CDR3 protein. The sample yields some 900,000 distinct CDR3 sequences, around a third seen once. This specimen was cultured CD8+ T cells from PBMCs, taken from culture after CMV antigen stimulation. The receptors originated from a human donor in good health (CMV status not recorded). Some clones in this sample may be carry-over from other donors' samples.

This clonotype was counted only a few times. The V gene is TRBV5-5, the J gene TRBJ2-7, with 9 positions matching TRBD1. V trimming: 4 bases; J trimming: 2 bases; junction bases outside the gene matches: 10. The CDR3 spans 16 residues. The germline V gene encodes CDR1 SGHKS and CDR2 YYEKEE (reference sequence). The CDR3 here is CASSGPRGTGTYEQYF. CDR3 nucleotides: TGTGCCAGCAGCGGGCCCCGCGGGACAGGGACCTACGAGCAGTACTTC.

Only a few counts were recorded for this clonotype. The chain has TRBV19 and TRBJ1-1, with no clear D. Trimming pared 1 base from V and 0 bases from J, leaving 9 bases between. Germline V gene lookup returns CDR1 LNHDA and CDR2 SQIVND (reference sequence). The CDR3 length is 15 residues. CDR3 sequence reads: CASSIGSTMNTEAFF. CDR3 DNA: TGTGCCAGTAGTATAGGCAGCACCATGAACACTGAAGCTTTCTTT.

J is TRBJ2-3 and V is TRBV4-2; D not resolved. This CDR3 is 16 amino acids long. V was shortened by 0 bases and J by 3 bases, with 13 bases between the two germline ends. Germline-derived CDR1 and CDR2 are LGHNA and YNFKEQ. This CDR3 reads CASSQEGLQGTDTQYF. In nucleotides, the CDR3 is TGTGCCAGCAGCCAAGAAGGGTTACAAGGGACAGATACGCAGTATTTT.

The chain uses TRBV29-1 and TRBJ1-1; unclear D gene. The V end was cut by 2 bases, the J end by 3 bases, with 16 bases between. Germline V gives CDR1 SQVTM, CDR2 ANQGSEA. The CDR3 consists of 15 residues. The CDR3 DNA is TGCAGCGTTGAACTGGGCCTGGGTCGGGACACTGAAGCTTTCTTT. It yields the protein CSVELGLGRDTEAFF.

J is TRBJ1-1 and V is TRBV6-5; D unclear. With 2 bases removed from V and 11 bases from J, the gap between germline ends came to 15 bases. The CDR3 covers 13 residues. Germline V CDR1 and CDR2: MNHEY, SVGAGI. This CDR3 is CASSYTLQSVAFF. The CDR3 DNA sequence: TGTGCCAGCAGTTACACCCTGCAGTCTGTGGCTTTCTTT.

In this sample, this clonotype turned up a few times. The rearrangement links TRBV11-2 to TRBJ1-5, with D possibly matching TRBD1 (6 bases). The germline V gene encodes CDR1 SGHAT and CDR2 FQNNGV. This CDR3 has 14 residues. Trimming removed 1 base at V and 6 bases at J, with 10 bases between. Here the CDR3 reads CASSLVGGSQPQHF. The CDR3 region has the DNA TGTGCCAGCAGCTTAGTTGGGGGCTCTCAGCCCCAGCATTTT.

In this sample, this clonotype turned up many times. The V and J genes are TRBV7-6 and TRBJ1-3; D is unresolved. The CDR3 loop spans 16 amino acids. Germline CDR1 and CDR2: SGHVS and FNYEAQ. The V and J ends lost 1 base and 0 bases respectively, with 10 bases between them. This CDR3 is CASSLGGVGSGNTIYF. The CDR3 bases are TGTGCCAGCAGCTTAGGAGGTGTTGGCTCTGGAAACACCATATATTTT.

This clonotype appeared a few times. The chain links TRBV7-6 to TRBJ2-7, with D hard to call. This CDR3 has 16 residues. V was cut by 6 bases and J by 0 bases, with 18 bases left in between. Germline CDR1 is SGHVS and CDR2 is FNYEAQ. The CDR3 coding sequence is TGTGCCAGCAGTCCGACGGACGTCCACAGCTCCTACGAGCAGTACTTC. Amino acids: CASSPTDVHSSYEQYF.

The rearrangement links TRBV7-6 to TRBJ2-3; D may be TRBD1 or TRBD2 (5 bases each). The CDR3 is 14 residues long. Trimming left V 5 bases short and J 2 bases short, with 11 bases between. Germline V gene lookup returns CDR1 SGHVS and CDR2 FNYEAQ. CDR3 DNA: TGTGCCAGCAGCCCGGGACGGACCACAGATACGCAGTATTTT. Translating gives CASSPGRTTDTQYF.

The chain has TRBV20-1 and TRBJ1-1; D call uncertain. The V and J ends lost 2 bases and 1 base respectively, with 5 bases between them. This CDR3 has 12 residues. Germline-derived CDR1 and CDR2 are DFQATT and SNEGSKA (reference sequence). In DNA form, the CDR3 reads TGCAGTGCTAGATTGGGGAACACTGAAGCTTTCTTT. The encoded protein is CSARLGNTEAFF.

The rearrangement links TRBV7-4 to TRBJ2-1, with 8 bases aligning to TRBD2. Germline assignment: CDR1 SGHVT and CDR2 SQSDAQ. Trimming removed 1 base from V and 10 bases from J; junction bases left unmatched: 3. The CDR3 spans 13 residues. CDR3 DNA sequence: TGTGCCAGCAGCTTAGGAGCGGGGGAGGAGCAGTTCTTC. Protein product: CASSLGAGEEQFF.

There are a few counts of this clonotype. CDR3 bases: TGTGCCAGCAGCTTGCCAGGGGGGAGGACTGAAGCTTTCTTT. Protein sequence: CASSLPGGRTEAFF. The chain is built from TRBV28 and TRBJ1-1; 7 bases align to TRBD1. The trim removed 6 bases at V and 5 bases at J, leaving 9 bases unmatched. CDR3 length equals 14 residues. The germline V gene has CDR1 MDHEN and CDR2 SYDVKM.

This clonotype was counted only a few times. The chain links TRBV6-1 to TRBJ2-2; D gene uncertain. This CDR3 region has 16 residues. V shed 5 bases and J shed 5 bases, with 18 bases lying between them. CDR1 and CDR2 (germline): MNHNS, SASEGT. The CDR3 DNA reads as TGTGCCAGCAGTCAAGACGTCGCTTCCGGGACCGGGGAGCTGTTTTTT. Translating gives CASSQDVASGTGELFF.

The sample holds a few counts of this clonotype. This chain connects TRBV6-5 to TRBJ2-3; a possible D gene is TRBD2 (7 bases). V dropped 2 bases and J dropped 2 bases, with 14 bases sitting between them. The CDR3 extends over 16 amino acids. Germline CDR1 MNHEY, CDR2 SVGAGI. This chain's CDR3 is CASSYALRGLTDTQYF. The CDR3 DNA reads TGTGCCAGCAGTTACGCCCTGCGGGGGCTCACAGATACGCAGTATTTT.

This clonotype has a handful of counts. The rearrangement uses TRBV6-2 or TRBV6-3 and TRBJ2-5, with D uncertain. Trimming removed 8 bases at V and 2 bases at J, with 18 bases between. The CDR3 sequence is 15 residues long. Germline V lookup: CDR1 MNHEY, CDR2 SVGEGT. In DNA form, the CDR3 reads TGTGCCAGCGACTCTCGACTGATCTTACAAGAGACCCAGTACTTC. This codes for CASDSRLILQETQYF.